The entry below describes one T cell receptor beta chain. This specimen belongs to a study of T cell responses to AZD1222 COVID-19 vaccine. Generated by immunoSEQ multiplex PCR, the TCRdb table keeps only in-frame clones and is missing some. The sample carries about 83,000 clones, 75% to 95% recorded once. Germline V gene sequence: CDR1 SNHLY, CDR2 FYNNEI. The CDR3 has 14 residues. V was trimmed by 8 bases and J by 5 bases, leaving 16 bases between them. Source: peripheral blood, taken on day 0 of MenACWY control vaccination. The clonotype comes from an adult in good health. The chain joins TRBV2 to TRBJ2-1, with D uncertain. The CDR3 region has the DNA TGTGCCAGCGACGGAGCGAAGACCCACAATGAGCAGTTCTTC. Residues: CASDGAKTHNEQFF.